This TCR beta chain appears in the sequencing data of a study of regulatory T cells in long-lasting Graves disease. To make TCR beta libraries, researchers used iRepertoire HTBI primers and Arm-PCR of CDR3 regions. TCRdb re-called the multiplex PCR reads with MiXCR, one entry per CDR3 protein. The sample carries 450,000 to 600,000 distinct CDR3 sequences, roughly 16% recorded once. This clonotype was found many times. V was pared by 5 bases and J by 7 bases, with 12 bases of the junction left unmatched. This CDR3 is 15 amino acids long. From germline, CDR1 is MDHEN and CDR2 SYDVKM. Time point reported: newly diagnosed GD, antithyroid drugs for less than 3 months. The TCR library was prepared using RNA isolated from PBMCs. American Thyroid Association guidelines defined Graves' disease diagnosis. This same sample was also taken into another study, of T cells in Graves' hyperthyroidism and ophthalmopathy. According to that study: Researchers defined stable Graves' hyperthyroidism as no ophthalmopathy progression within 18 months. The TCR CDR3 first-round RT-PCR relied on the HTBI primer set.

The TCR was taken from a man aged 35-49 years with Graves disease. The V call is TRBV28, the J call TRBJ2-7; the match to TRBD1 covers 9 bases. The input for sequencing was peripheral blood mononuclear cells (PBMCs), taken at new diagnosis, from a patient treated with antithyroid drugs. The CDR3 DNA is TGTGCCAGCAGTCGGGGACAGGGCAGCCGGGGGGAGCAGTACTTC. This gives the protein CASSRGQGSRGEQYF.